One T cell receptor beta chain is described in this entry. The antigen remains undetermined. The data derive from a study of blood T cells in healthy people across ages. Study results and caveats: The donors' CMV status was not determined, possibly confounding changes in expanded clonotypes. Getting older went along with TCR beta diversity per million T cells dropping roughly linearly.

V shed 0 bases and J shed 6 bases, with 9 bases lying between them. This CDR3 region has 13 residues. Germline V CDR1 and CDR2: SGHRS, YFSETQ. Individuals who donated were healthy Caucasians from Russia aged roughly 6 to 90. Extraction of total RNA produced a minimum of 5 micrograms from each sample. Then a second PCR, running roughly 7 to 12 cycles, was carried out with a sample-barcoded 5' primer and a J-beta primer mix. TCRdb called the 5' RACE reads again in MiXCR, with one record for every CDR3 protein. The sample holds hundreds of thousands of distinct CDR3 sequences, 35% to 60% seen once. The material sequenced was blood. The rearrangement uses TRBV5-1 and TRBJ1-1; no definite D call. This receptor was obtained from a man older than 75 in good health. The CDR3 coding sequence is TGCGCCAGCAGCTTGGACGGCTGGGCTGAAGCTTTCTTT. As protein: CASSLDGWAEAFF.